The next 10 T cell receptor beta chains were all read from a single sample in a study of patients and donors after allogeneic stem cell transplantation (TCRdb year 2020). The library was made by RT-PCR. Sequencing was carried out with a NextSeq 550. The public sequencing data were trimmed at Q25 with fastp and processed into clonotypes with MiXCR by TCRdb, which kept only in-frame beta chains. Identical CDR3 protein sequences are pooled into one entry, listed with their most common genes and DNA. Present in this sample are approximately 170,000 distinct CDR3 sequences, 30% of which were seen just once. Around 3.3% of the sample lies in the top ten. The sequencing sample was made of blood, either unsorted or a sorted T cell fraction (not recorded which). These receptors all come from a human donor who was either an allogeneic HSCT recipient or a stem cell or donor lymphocyte infusion donor (not recorded which). It is not recorded whose cells these are; they may come from a transplant donor.

The chain combines TRBV11-1 with TRBJ2-3; D unresolved. The CDR3 covers 14 residues. The germline V gene has CDR1 SGHAT and CDR2 FQDESV (reference sequence). V was cut by 2 bases and J by 3 bases, with 9 bases left in between. CDR3 nucleotide sequence: TGTGCCAGCAGCTTAAGGGCGAAGACAGATACGCAGTATTTT. Translated: CASSLRAKTDTQYF.

The V call is TRBV12-3 or TRBV12-4, the J call TRBJ2-3, with no clear D. V lost 2 bases to trimming and J lost 2 bases, with 8 bases between them. The CDR3 covers 14 residues. Here the CDR3 DNA reads TGTGCCAGCAGTTTACTAGGAGTCACAGATACGCAGTATTTT. Translated, it gives CASSLLGVTDTQYF.

This clonotype came up a few times. The rearrangement links TRBV29-1 to TRBJ1-2, with 8 positions matching TRBD1. V lost 7 bases, J lost 4 bases, and 8 bases stayed unmatched. The CDR3 has 13 amino acids. Germline lookup yields CDR1 SQVTM and CDR2 ANQGSEA. The CDR3 sequence: CSGSGGASYGYTF. CDR3 nucleotide sequence: TGCAGCGGGTCAGGGGGCGCAAGCTATGGCTACACCTTC.

The chain carries TRBV14 and TRBJ2-1; D might be TRBD2 (6 bases). Trimming stripped 4 bases from V and 1 base from J, with 11 bases between. Looked up from germline, CDR1 is SGHDN and CDR2 is FVKESK. The CDR3 has 15 residues. This CDR3 reads CASSRGTLSYNEQFF. The CDR3 DNA reads TGTGCCAGCAGCCGCGGGACTCTGTCCTACAATGAGCAGTTCTTC.

The rearrangement uses TRBV6-5 and TRBJ2-3; D unresolved. The CDR3 consists of 15 residues. V lost 7 bases and J lost 2, with 16 bases in between. In germline, CDR1 is MNHEY, CDR2 SVGAGI. CDR3 sequence reads: CASTLDGTHTDTQYF. The CDR3 coding sequence is TGTGCCAGCACGCTAGACGGAACACACACAGATACGCAGTATTTT.

The V and J genes are TRBV29-1 and TRBJ2-7, with 8 bases aligning to TRBD1. CDR1 is SQVTM, CDR2 ANQGSEA, per germline. CDR3 length equals 13 residues. Losses at the gene ends were 6 bases for V and 3 bases for J; bases not matched to a gene: 7. For the CDR3, the DNA is TGCAGCGTCACAGGGGGTTGGGACTACGAGCAGTACTTC. Its protein product is CSVTGGWDYEQYF.

This clonotype came up a few times. The J gene is TRBJ2-4, the V gene TRBV20-1; a weak D match, TRBD2 (6 bases). Germline CDR1 and CDR2: DFQATT and SNEGSKA (reference sequence). Trimming left V 1 base short and J 6 bases short, with 7 bases between. The CDR3 length is 12 residues. The CDR3 DNA reads TGCAGTGCTAGAGGGGAGGTAAACATTCAGTACTTC. Its protein is CSARGEVNIQYF.

This clonotype was detected only a few times. The chain links TRBV29-1 to TRBJ1-5; tentatively, D is TRBD1 (5 bases). Germline V gives CDR1 SQVTM, CDR2 ANQGSEA. V was clipped by 3 bases and J by 5 bases, with 11 bases between them. This CDR3 has 13 amino acids. In DNA form, the CDR3 reads TGCAGCGTTGATCAGGGATATGATCAGCCCCAGCATTTT. The encoded protein is CSVDQGYDQPQHF.

This clonotype has a handful of counts. The V gene is TRBV5-1, the J gene TRBJ2-3; TRBD2 matches at 9 bases. Germline CDR1 and CDR2: SGHRS and YFSETQ. This CDR3 spans 15 amino acids. The V gene end was trimmed by 2 bases and the J gene end by 7 bases; junction bases not matched to a gene: 8. DNA of the CDR3: TGCGCCAGCAGCTTCGGAGCGGGAGGAGGAAATACGCAGTATTTT. It specifies CASSFGAGGGNTQYF.

This chain uses TRBV7-6 with TRBJ2-2; TRBD2 is a possible D gene (6 bases). V was trimmed by 2 bases and J by 9 bases, leaving 16 bases between them. This CDR3 comprises 15 residues. The germline gives CDR1 SGHVS, CDR2 FNYEAQ. The chain's CDR3 is CASSLRGGPNRELFF. CDR3 coding DNA: TGTGCCAGCAGCTTACGGGGAGGCCCCAATAGGGAGCTGTTTTTT.